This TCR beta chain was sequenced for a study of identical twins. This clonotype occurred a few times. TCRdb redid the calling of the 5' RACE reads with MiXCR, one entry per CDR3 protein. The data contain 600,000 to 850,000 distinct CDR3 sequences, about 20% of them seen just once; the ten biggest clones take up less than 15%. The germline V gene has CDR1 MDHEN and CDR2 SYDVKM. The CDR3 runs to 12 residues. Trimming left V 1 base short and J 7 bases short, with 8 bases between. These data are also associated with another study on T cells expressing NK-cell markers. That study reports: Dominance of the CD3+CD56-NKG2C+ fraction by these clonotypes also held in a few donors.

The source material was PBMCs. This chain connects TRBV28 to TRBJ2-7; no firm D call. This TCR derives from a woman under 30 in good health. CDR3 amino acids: CASSLSPKEQYF. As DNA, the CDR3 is TGTGCCAGCAGTTTATCCCCTAAGGAGCAGTACTTC.